These 15 T cell receptor beta chains were all obtained from the same sample, sequenced in a study of blood T cell repertoires in COVID-19. The table came from immunoSEQ multiplex PCR; TCRdb's copy has only in-frame clones and leaves some out. The table records 120,000 to 150,000 clones, around 82% of them present only once. The specimen sequenced was peripheral blood. Receptors were obtained from a woman aged 50 to 60 with acute or convalescent COVID-19.

The chain recombines TRBV2 with TRBJ2-1; 11 bases align to TRBD2. The CDR3 has 15 residues. Germline V gives CDR1 SNHLY, CDR2 FYNNEI. With V trimmed by 4 bases and J by 7 bases, 6 bases remained unmatched. The CDR3 reads CASSVRVAGGNEQFF. CDR3 bases: TGTGCCAGCAGTGTGAGGGTAGCGGGGGGGAATGAGCAGTTCTTC.

This chain connects TRBV4-3 to TRBJ1-1; weak D call: TRBD1 (6 bases). The CDR3 runs 16 residues. V lost 1 base, J lost 3 bases, and 15 bases lay in between. Germline loops: CDR1 LGHNA, CDR2 YSLEER. The CDR3 DNA sequence: TGCGCCAGCAGCCAAGTATCATACAGGGATGACACTGAAGCTTTCTTT. Translation gives CASSQVSYRDDTEAFF.

In nucleotides, the CDR3 is TGCAGCGTCCCCGGGACAGGGGAAGGGCCCCAGCATTTT. This gives the protein CSVPGTGEGPQHF. The chain combines TRBV29-1 with TRBJ1-5; 10 bases match TRBD1. Losses at the gene ends were 6 bases for V and 9 bases for J; bases not matched to a gene: 8. Germline values: CDR1 SQVTM, CDR2 ANQGSEA. The CDR3 spans 13 residues.

The genes are TRBV18 and TRBJ2-2; the match to TRBD1 covers 8 bases. J gave up 5 bases and V 2 bases, and 4 bases lay outside the gene matches. Germline values: CDR1 KGHSH, CDR2 LQKENI. The CDR3 sequence is 15 residues long. In nucleotides, the CDR3 is TGTGCCAGCTCACCATTACAGGGGGAAACCGGGGAGCTGTTTTTT. It translates to CASSPLQGETGELFF.

J is TRBJ1-3 and V is TRBV5-1; D remains ambiguous. Germline V gene lookup returns CDR1 SGHRS and CDR2 YFSETQ. V shed 4 bases and J shed 2 bases, with 16 bases lying between them. The CDR3 has 16 amino acids. This chain's CDR3 is CASSIAGTRPGNTIYF. The DNA of the CDR3 is TGCGCCAGCAGCATCGCGGGCACCCGCCCTGGAAACACCATATATTTT.

This chain connects TRBV2 to TRBJ1-1, with no clear D. Germline V CDR1 and CDR2: SNHLY, FYNNEI. The CDR3 totals 13 residues. The V and J ends lost 6 bases and 0 bases respectively, with 8 bases between them. The DNA of the CDR3 is TGTGCCAGCAGAAACAGTTTGAACACTGAAGCTTTCTTT. This translates into CASRNSLNTEAFF.

This chain joins TRBV7-9 and TRBJ2-7; possibly TRBD1 for D (6 bases). CDR1 is SEHNR and CDR2 is FQNEAQ in the germline V gene (reference sequence). Trimming removed 2 bases from V and 4 bases from J, with 15 bases in between. The CDR3 is 15 residues long. The CDR3: CASSLTPPRGYEQYF. The CDR3 DNA sequence: TGTGCCAGCAGCTTAACCCCCCCCAGGGGTTACGAGCAGTACTTC.

V is TRBV4-3 and J is TRBJ1-4; unclear D gene. This CDR3 has 14 amino acids. Germline V gives CDR1 LGHNA, CDR2 YSLEER. The V and J ends lost 4 bases and 8 bases respectively, with 14 bases between them. CDR3 nucleotides: TGCGCCAGCAGCCCCGCAGCGGGTGTGGAAAAACTGTTTTTT. Translation gives CASSPAAGVEKLFF.

The chain recombines TRBV4-1 with TRBJ2-2; maybe TRBD1 (7 bases). The germline V gene has CDR1 MGHRA and CDR2 YSYEKL. Deletions cut 7 bases from V and 1 base from J, with 16 bases between. There are 16 residues in the CDR3. The CDR3 DNA follows: TGCGCCAGCACCGCGCAGGGGGGAGAGAACACCGGGGAGCTGTTTTTT. Residues: CASTAQGGENTGELFF.

The rearrangement uses TRBV28 and TRBJ2-1; the D gene is possibly TRBD1 (6 bases). Germline V gene sequence: CDR1 MDHEN, CDR2 SYDVKM. The CDR3 is made up of 14 amino acids. Trimming took 5 bases from V and 0 from J, leaving 8 bases between them. The CDR3 loop reads CASSKGGSYNEQFF. The CDR3 DNA sequence: TGTGCCAGCAGTAAAGGGGGCTCCTACAATGAGCAGTTCTTC.

V and J are TRBV12-5 and TRBJ1-5; TRBD1 matches at 9 bases. Germline V gene data show CDR1 as LGHNT and CDR2 as FRNRAP. CDR3 length: 17 residues. The V and J ends lost 6 bases and 1 base, in that order; junction bases with no gene match: 10. CDR3 coding DNA: TGTGCTAGTGGGACAGGGGGTGTCCCGAAAAGCAATCAGCCCCAGCATTTT. This translates into CASGTGGVPKSNQPQHF.

The V call is TRBV18, the J call TRBJ2-1, with 15 bases fitting TRBD2. The CDR3 consists of 15 residues. Germline-derived CDR1 and CDR2 are KGHSH and LQKENI. With V trimmed by 2 bases and J by 7 bases, 0 bases remained unmatched. CDR3 nucleotides: TGTGCCAGCTCACCAGGACTAGCGGGGGGGAATGAGCAGTTCTTC. Encoded protein: CASSPGLAGGNEQFF.

V gene TRBV6-2 or TRBV6-3 combines with J gene TRBJ2-1; D gene ambiguous. CDR3 length equals 16 residues. Looked up from germline, CDR1 is MNHEY and CDR2 is SVGEGT. With 4 bases removed from V and 6 bases from J, the gap between germline ends came to 19 bases. As DNA, the CDR3 is TGTGCCAGCAGTTTCTACTTGGCACGAGGCGTCAATGAGCAGTTCTTC. This encodes CASSFYLARGVNEQFF.

This chain uses TRBV5-6 with TRBJ1-6; 7 nucleotides line up with TRBD1. CDR1 is SGHDT, CDR2 YYEEEE, per germline. This CDR3 has 18 residues. The trim removed 0 bases at V and 0 bases at J, leaving 6 bases unmatched. The CDR3 DNA follows: TGTGCCAGCAGCTTGGCCGGGGACAGAAGCTCCTATAATTCACCCCTCCACTTT. Translated, it gives CASSLAGDRSSYNSPLHF. Filled out from reference TRBV5-6 and TRBJ1-6, the complete variable domain reads DAGVTQSPTHLIKTRGQQVTLRCSPKSGHDTVSWYQQALGQGPQFIFQYYEEEERQRGNFPDRFSGHQFPNYSSELNVNALLLGDSALYLCASSLAGDRSSYNSPLHFGNGTRLTVT.

The V call is TRBV18, the J call TRBJ2-3; 7 bases map to TRBD1. The CDR3 has 14 residues. Germline V gene lookup returns CDR1 KGHSH and CDR2 LQKENI. Trimming took 6 bases from V and 2 from J; bases not matched to a gene: 5. The CDR3 nucleotides read TGTGCCAGCTCGCAGGGACAGAACACAGATACGCAGTATTTT. It encodes CASSQGQNTDTQYF.